Each of the 26 T cell receptor beta chains below was sequenced from the same sample in a study of blood T cell repertoires in COVID-19. Clones were read by immunoSEQ multiplex PCR, and TCRdb kept only the in-frame ones, dropping some. The sample has more than 140,000 clones, about 82% seen once. Sequencing was performed on peripheral blood. These receptors came from a woman aged 60-70 years with acute or convalescent COVID-19.

The table lists this clone with a count of one. The V call is TRBV28, the J call TRBJ1-2; no clear D. V was pared by 7 bases and J by 4 bases, with 16 bases between. Germline V gene sequence: CDR1 MDHEN, CDR2 SYDVKM. This CDR3 is built from 14 residues. The CDR3: CASTQIGQSYGYTF. The CDR3 DNA is TGTGCCAGCACCCAAATTGGGCAGTCCTATGGCTACACCTTC.

This sequence joins TRBV3-1 (or the pseudogene TRBV3-2) and TRBJ2-5; D call uncertain. V lost 0 bases and J lost 2, with 16 bases in between. CDR3 size: 17 residues. Germline V gene sequence: CDR1 LGHDT, CDR2 YNNKEL (reference sequence). This CDR3 is CASSQESPPRKQETQYF. In nucleotides, the CDR3 is TGTGCCAGCAGCCAAGAATCCCCGCCGCGTAAGCAAGAGACCCAGTACTTC.

In this sample, this clone turned up once. The CDR3: CASSDSFSGANVLTF. The CDR3 nucleotides are TGTGCCAGCAGCGACAGCTTCTCTGGGGCCAACGTCCTGACTTTC. The chain couples TRBV27 to TRBJ2-6, with D possibly matching TRBD1 (5 bases). The CDR3 spans 15 residues. Trimming left V 6 bases short and J 0 bases short, with 9 bases between. Germline CDR1 reads MNHEY; CDR2 reads SMNVEV (reference sequence).

This clone was recorded once. The chain carries TRBV6-2 or TRBV6-3 and TRBJ2-7, with D maybe TRBD1 (6 bases). This CDR3 has 15 residues. Germline V gene lookup returns CDR1 MNHEY and CDR2 SVGEGT. V was shortened by 5 bases and J by 7 bases, with 21 bases between the two germline ends. The CDR3: CASSLHAAQGGEQYF. The CDR3 DNA reads TGTGCCAGCAGTCTTCACGCGGCACAGGGCGGTGAGCAGTACTTC.

This chain joins TRBV27 and TRBJ2-7; D perhaps matches TRBD1 (6 bases). Per the germline V gene, CDR1 is MNHEY and CDR2 is SMNVEV (reference sequence). The CDR3 length is 14 residues. With 2 bases removed from V and 4 bases from J, the gap between germline ends came to 12 bases. As DNA, the CDR3 is TGTGCCAGCAGTTTACAGGGGACGACATACGAGCAGTACTTC. This codes for CASSLQGTTYEQYF.

This chain links TRBV24-1 with TRBJ2-5; TRBD1 matches at 8 bases. Unmatched junction bases numbered 3, after V lost 2 bases and J lost 5 bases. The CDR3 is 14 amino acids. CDR1 is KGHDR, CDR2 SFDVKD, per germline. CDR3 in amino acids: CATSDSRGPETQYF. The CDR3 DNA reads TGTGCCACCAGTGATTCCAGGGGGCCGGAGACCCAGTACTTC.

This sequence joins TRBV11-3 and TRBJ2-1, with D perhaps matching TRBD2 (5 bases). The V end was cut by 5 bases, the J end by 5 bases, with 10 bases between. The CDR3 loop spans 13 amino acids. CDR1 and CDR2 (germline): SGHNT, YENEEA. CDR3 DNA sequence: TGTGCCAGCAGCCCCCCCGGGGACAATGAGCAGTTCTTC. Translated, it gives CASSPPGDNEQFF.

V and J are TRBV5-5 and TRBJ2-5; 15 positions match TRBD2. The germline V gene has CDR1 SGHKS and CDR2 YYEKEE (reference sequence). Losses at the gene ends were 4 bases for V and 4 bases for J; bases not matched to a gene: 2. The CDR3 length is 15 residues. The CDR3 DNA sequence: TGTGCCAGCAGCGGACTAGCGGGGGGGCCAGAGACCCAGTACTTC. It yields the protein CASSGLAGGPETQYF.

The chain combines TRBV4-2 with TRBJ1-5; D gene uncertain. Trimming shortened V by 1 base and J by 4 bases, and 5 bases separated the two germline ends. From germline, CDR1 is LGHNA and CDR2 YNFKEQ. The CDR3 totals 13 residues. The CDR3 nucleotides are TGTGCCAGCAGCCAAGGCGCTAATCAGCCCCAGCATTTT. Amino acid sequence: CASSQGANQPQHF.

A single count supports this clone. The V gene is TRBV5-5, the J gene TRBJ1-6, with TRBD1 as a possible D gene (5 bases). Trimming took 0 bases from V and 7 from J, leaving 11 bases between them. The germline CDR1 and CDR2 sequences are SGHKS and YYEKEE (reference sequence). The CDR3 runs to 15 residues. The CDR3 protein is CASSLVGQDNSPLHF. The CDR3 DNA is TGTGCCAGCAGCTTGGTGGGGCAGGACAATTCACCCCTCCACTTT.

This chain joins TRBV18 and TRBJ1-5, with 7 positions matching TRBD1. CDR3 length: 14 amino acids. Unmatched junction bases numbered 7, after V lost 6 bases and J lost 5 bases. Germline-derived CDR1 and CDR2 are KGHSH and LQKENI. The CDR3 region is CASSPSTGDQPQHF. The CDR3 DNA sequence: TGTGCCAGCTCGCCGTCTACAGGGGATCAGCCCCAGCATTTT. The variable domain in full, with the rest retrieved from reference TRBV18 and TRBJ1-5, is NAGVMQNPRHLVRRRGQEARLRCSPMKGHSHVYWYRQLPEEGLKFMVYLQKENIIDESGMPKERFSAEFPKEGPSILRIQQVVRGDSAAYFCASSPSTGDQPQHFGDGTRLSIL.

This rearrangement joins TRBV7-9 to TRBJ1-4; 9 bases agree with TRBD1. CDR3 length: 15 amino acids. Germline V CDR1 and CDR2: SEHNR, FQNEAQ (reference sequence). Germline trimming cut 5 bases from V and 7 bases from J; bases unmatched to any gene: 8. The CDR3 DNA is TGTGCCAGCAGCCCGACAGGGGGGGTCGGTGAAAAACTGTTTTTT. Amino acids: CASSPTGGVGEKLFF.

This chain connects TRBV28 to TRBJ1-6; D uncertain. V dropped 5 bases and J dropped 5 bases, with 13 bases sitting between them. There are 15 residues in the CDR3. In germline, CDR1 is MDHEN, CDR2 SYDVKM. In nucleotides, the CDR3 is TGTGCCAGCAGTCCCGGGAGTCCGGATAATTCACCCCTCCACTTT. This translates into CASSPGSPDNSPLHF.

The chain carries TRBV10-2 and TRBJ2-7; D unclear. Looked up from germline, CDR1 is WSHSY and CDR2 is SAAADI. CDR3 length: 13 residues. This chain's CDR3 is CASAPLSSYEQYF. The DNA for the CDR3 is TGCGCTTCTGCCCCACTAAGCTCCTACGAGCAGTACTTC.

The sample holds a few counts of this clone. The chain is built from TRBV6-5 and TRBJ1-2; the D gene is possibly TRBD1 (6 bases). Trimming shortened V by 5 bases and J by 4 bases, and 11 bases separated the two germline ends. CDR1 is MNHEY, CDR2 SVGAGI, per germline. CDR3 size: 13 residues. DNA for the CDR3: TGTGCCAGCAGTACTACGGACAGCTATGGCTACACCTTC. It encodes CASSTTDSYGYTF.

The V gene is TRBV7-2, the J gene TRBJ2-3; TRBD2 might be the D (5 bases). Trimming took off 1 base at V and 8 bases at J, with 19 bases between the two ends. The CDR3 consists of 16 residues. The V gene's germline CDR1 is SGHTA and CDR2 FQGNSA. The CDR3 region is CASSLGAGLAGGTQYF. The CDR3 DNA reads TGTGCCAGCAGCTTAGGCGCCGGATTGGCTGGAGGTACGCAGTATTTT. The entire variable domain, with the rest obtained from reference TRBV7-2 and TRBJ2-3, is as follows: GAGVSQSPSNKVTEKGKDVELRCDPISGHTALYWYRQSLGQGLEFLIYFQGNSAPDKSGLPSDRFSAERTGGSVSTLTIQRTQQEDSAVYLCASSLGAGLAGGTQYFGPGTRLTVL.

This rearrangement joins TRBV6-5 to TRBJ2-3; 8 bases map to TRBD2. The CDR3 length is 15 residues. Germline assignment: CDR1 MNHEY and CDR2 SVGAGI. V shed 2 bases, J shed 3 bases, and the junction held 4 bases outside the gene matches. The CDR3 is CASSYQSGGTDTQYF. CDR3 coding DNA: TGTGCCAGCAGTTACCAGAGCGGGGGAACAGATACGCAGTATTTT.

This chain uses TRBV5-8 with TRBJ1-5; D is unclear. The CDR3 totals 16 residues. CDR1 and CDR2 (germline): SGHTS, YDEGEE. Trimming took off 0 bases at V and 5 bases at J, with 15 bases between the two ends. CDR3 in amino acids: CASSLGGGRVDQPQHF. In DNA, the CDR3 is TGTGCCAGCAGCTTGGGAGGAGGGAGGGTGGATCAGCCCCAGCATTTT. The full variable domain, rest sourced from reference TRBV5-8 and TRBJ1-5, is EAGVTQSPTHLIKTRGQQATLRCSPISGHTSVYWYQQALGLGLQFLLWYDEGEERNRGNFPPRFSGRQFPNYSSELNVNALELEDSALYLCASSLGGGRVDQPQHFGDGTRLSIL.

The V call is TRBV24-1, the J call TRBJ2-3; 8 bases are a match to TRBD1. Per the germline V gene, CDR1 is KGHDR and CDR2 is SFDVKD. Trimming took 3 bases from V and 1 from J; bases not matched to a gene: 5. The CDR3 sequence is 16 residues long. CDR3 nucleotides: TGTGCCACCAGTGATCCGAAGACAGGGGGCACAGATACGCAGTATTTT. Translation gives CATSDPKTGGTDTQYF.

This chain joins TRBV4-2 and TRBJ1-1; D unresolved. The V gene's germline CDR1 is LGHNA and CDR2 YNFKEQ. The CDR3 runs to 12 residues. V was shortened by 5 bases and J by 0 bases, with 4 bases between the two germline ends. The CDR3 coding sequence is TGTGCCAGCAGCTGGCTGAACACTGAAGCTTTCTTT. This encodes CASSWLNTEAFF.

The chain links TRBV5-1 to TRBJ1-2; 8 bases line up with TRBD1. Germline CDR1 reads SGHRS; CDR2 reads YFSETQ. With 3 bases clipped from V and 4 bases from J, the junction kept 8 bases outside the gene matches. This CDR3 spans 15 amino acids. CDR3 amino acids: CASSSPDREGYGYTF. The CDR3 DNA reads as TGCGCCAGCAGCTCGCCGGACAGGGAGGGCTATGGCTACACCTTC.

The rearrangement joins TRBV19 to TRBJ1-1; TRBD1 might be the D (5 bases). The CDR3 sequence is 13 residues long. Germline CDR1 and CDR2: LNHDA and SQIVND (reference sequence). Trimming removed 6 bases at V and 5 bases at J, with 13 bases between. The CDR3 bases are TGTGCCAGTAGGGCCAGGGCGGGGACTGAAGCTTTCTTT. This gives the protein CASRARAGTEAFF.

The chain combines TRBV5-1 with TRBJ2-2; 9 nucleotides align to TRBD1. The CDR3 covers 15 residues. Germline V lookup: CDR1 SGHRS, CDR2 YFSETQ. V gave up 4 bases and J gave up 8 bases; unmatched junction bases: 9. The DNA of the CDR3 is TGCGCCAGCAGCCTTCCCGGGACAGGGTCAGGGGAGCTGTTTTTT. Its protein product is CASSLPGTGSGELFF.

The J gene is TRBJ1-2, the V gene TRBV15; 10 bases align to TRBD1. The J segment lost 7 bases and the V segment lost 1 base, leaving 6 bases of the junction unmatched. The germline CDR1 and CDR2 sequences are LNHNV and YYDKDF (reference sequence). The CDR3 spans 15 residues. The CDR3 DNA is TGTGCCACCAGCAGAGCCCGACAGGGGGCGCCTGGCTACACCTTC. This translates into CATSRARQGAPGYTF.

The CDR3 sequence is CATRRAYNEQFF. CDR3 DNA sequence: TGTGCCACGCGTCGGGCCTACAATGAGCAGTTCTTC. This chain links TRBV12-3 or TRBV12-4 with TRBJ2-1; D is uncertain. CDR3 length: 12 residues. Deletions cut 10 bases from V and 2 bases from J, with 9 bases between.

V and J are TRBV9 and TRBJ2-1, with 12 bases identical to TRBD2. The trim removed 3 bases at V and 5 bases at J, leaving 3 bases unmatched. Germline loops: CDR1 SGDLS, CDR2 YYNGEE. CDR3 length: 15 amino acids. The chain's CDR3 is CASSAGLAGNNEQFF. DNA of the CDR3: TGTGCCAGCAGCGCCGGACTAGCGGGGAACAATGAGCAGTTCTTC.